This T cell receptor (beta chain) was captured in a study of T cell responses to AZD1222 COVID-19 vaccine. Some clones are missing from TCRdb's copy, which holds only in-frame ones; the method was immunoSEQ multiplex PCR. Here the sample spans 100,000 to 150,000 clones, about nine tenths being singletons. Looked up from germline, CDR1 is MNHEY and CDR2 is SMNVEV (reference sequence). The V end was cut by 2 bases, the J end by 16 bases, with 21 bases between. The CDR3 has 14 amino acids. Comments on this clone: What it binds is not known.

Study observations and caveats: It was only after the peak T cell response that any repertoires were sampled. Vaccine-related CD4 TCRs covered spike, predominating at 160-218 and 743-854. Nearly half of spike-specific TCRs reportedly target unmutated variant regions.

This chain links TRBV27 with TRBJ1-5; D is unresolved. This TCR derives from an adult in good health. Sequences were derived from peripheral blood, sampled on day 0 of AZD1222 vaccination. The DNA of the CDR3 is TGTGCCAGCAGTTTAATGGGTCCTGGCCCAGCCTTACATTTT. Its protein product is CASSLMGPGPALHF.